The present TCR beta chain was sequenced within a study of T cells expressing NK-cell markers. Broader study findings: The study found dominant NKG2C+ clonotypes at roughly 1.0-7.5% of CD8+ T cells in about 6 donors.

In the case of this clonotype: The target antigen is unknown.

The germline V gene has CDR1 LGHNA and CDR2 YSLEER. CDR3 length: 15 residues. TCRdb re-called the 5' RACE reads, yielding one record per CDR3 amino acid sequence without DNA. The sample has 400,000 to 500,000 distinct CDR3 sequences. The rearrangement uses TRBV4-3 and TRBJ1-6. The TCR was taken from a woman between 18 and 75 years old in good health. Sequencing was performed on blood T cells: a sorted CD56 or NKG2C T cell subset, CD4+ or CD8+ T cells, or bulk PBMC T cells (not recorded which). The CDR3 sequence is CASSPTEGGNSPLHF.